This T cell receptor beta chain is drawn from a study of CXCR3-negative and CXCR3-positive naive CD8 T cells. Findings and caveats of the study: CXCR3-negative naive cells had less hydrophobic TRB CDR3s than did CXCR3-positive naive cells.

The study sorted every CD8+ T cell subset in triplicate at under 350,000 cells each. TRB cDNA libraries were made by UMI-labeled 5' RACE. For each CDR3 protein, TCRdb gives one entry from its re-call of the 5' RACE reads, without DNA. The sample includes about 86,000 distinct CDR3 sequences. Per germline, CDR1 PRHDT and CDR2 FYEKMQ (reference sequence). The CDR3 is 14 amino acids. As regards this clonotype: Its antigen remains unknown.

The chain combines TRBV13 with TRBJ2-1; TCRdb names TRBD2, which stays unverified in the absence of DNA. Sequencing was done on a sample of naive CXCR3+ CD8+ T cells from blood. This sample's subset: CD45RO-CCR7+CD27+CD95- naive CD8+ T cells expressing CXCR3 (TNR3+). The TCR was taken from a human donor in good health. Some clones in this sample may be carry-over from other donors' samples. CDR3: CASSAGLAKDEQFF.